Below are 14 T cell receptor beta chains sequenced from a single sample in a study of OX40 agonist ivuxolimab in advanced cancers. Sequenced by immunoSEQ multiplex PCR; TCRdb stores in-frame clones only, minus some. The data contain fewer than 100,000 clones, around 88% of them singletons. Material: CD4+ or CD8+ T cells sorted from blood, obtained in a trial of the OX40 agonist ivuxolimab. The receptors derive from an adult with an advanced solid tumor such as melanoma, head and neck, liver or kidney cancer.

The J gene is TRBJ2-2, the V gene TRBV6-6, with D possibly matching TRBD2 (7 bases). Trimming stripped 10 bases from V and 0 bases from J, with 12 bases between. CDR1 and CDR2 from the germline V gene are MNHNY and SVGAGI (reference sequence). This CDR3 has 14 residues. CDR3 in amino acids: CATRGASNTGELFF. Here the CDR3 DNA reads TGTGCCACACGGGGGGCATCGAACACCGGGGAGCTGTTTTTT.

This chain links TRBV7-2 with TRBJ1-5; tentative D call: TRBD1 (6 bases). Trimming pared 5 bases from V and 7 bases from J, leaving 12 bases between. This CDR3 contains 13 residues. Germline CDR1 reads SGHTA; CDR2 reads FQGNSA. For the CDR3, the DNA is TGTGCCAGCAGCCTAGGACAGTCCCAGCCCCAGCATTTT. Protein product: CASSLGQSQPQHF.

This clone occurred once. The chain carries TRBV2 and TRBJ1-2; 8 positions agree with TRBD1. V gave up 6 bases and J gave up 8 bases; unmatched junction bases: 11. This CDR3 comprises 14 residues. CDR1 is SNHLY, CDR2 FYNNEI, per germline. The CDR3 sequence: CASSQTGEVYGYTF. As DNA, the CDR3 is TGTGCCAGCAGCCAGACAGGGGAGGTTTACGGCTACACCTTC.

This clone was picked up one time. The chain employs TRBV7-2 and TRBJ2-1, with D hard to call. The germline gives CDR1 SGHTA, CDR2 FQGNSA. V was clipped by 0 bases and J by 5 bases, with 17 bases between them. CDR3 length equals 17 residues. The CDR3 coding sequence is TGTGCCAGCAGCTTAGCGCTAACGACTCCTCCCCACAATGAGCAGTTCTTC. This sequence encodes CASSLALTTPPHNEQFF.

The genes are TRBV7-9 and TRBJ2-2; tentatively, D is TRBD2 (5 bases). The CDR3 consists of 15 residues. V was cut by 6 bases and J by 2 bases, with 13 bases left in between. Germline V gives CDR1 SEHNR, CDR2 FQNEAQ (reference sequence). CDR3 coding DNA: TGTGCCAGCAGGCCGGGGTCTTTAAACACCGGGGAGCTGTTTTTT. It yields the protein CASRPGSLNTGELFF.

This clone was recorded a few times. The chain has TRBV14 and TRBJ2-7, with a weak D call TRBD1 (5 bases). Trimming cost V 1 base and J 5 bases, with 18 bases left between them. Germline assignment: CDR1 SGHDN and CDR2 FVKESK. The CDR3 has 16 amino acids. CDR3 in DNA: TGTGCCAGCAGCCAAGGTGTGGGGCAGCGATCCCACGAGCAGTACTTC. Residues: CASSQGVGQRSHEQYF. Combining the CDR3 with reference TRBV14 and TRBJ2-7 gives the whole variable domain EAGVTQFPSHSVIEKGQTVTLRCDPISGHDNLYWYRRVMGKEIKFLLHFVKESKQDESGMPNNRFLAERTGGTYSTLKVQPAELEDSGVYFCASSQGVGQRSHEQYFGPGTRLTVT.

This chain connects TRBV30 to TRBJ2-7; 11 bases are a match to TRBD1. CDR3 length equals 15 residues. V gave up 1 base and J gave up 3 bases; unmatched junction bases: 5. Looked up from germline, CDR1 is GTSNPN and CDR2 is SVGIG (reference sequence). The CDR3 DNA is TGTGCCTGGAGTGCCCGGGACAGGGGGTACTACGAGCAGTACTTC. Translated: CAWSARDRGYYEQYF.

The chain joins TRBV11-2 to TRBJ1-3; TRBD1 aligns across 9 bases. Germline CDR1 is SGHAT and CDR2 is FQNNGV. This CDR3 region has 17 residues. With 4 bases clipped from V and 3 bases from J, the junction kept 10 bases outside the gene matches. Here the CDR3 DNA reads TGTGCCAGCAGCTGGGGACGGGGACAGGGTAGTGGAAACACCATATATTTT. It translates to CASSWGRGQGSGNTIYF.

This chain uses TRBV7-3 with TRBJ2-3, with a tentative D call TRBD2 (5 bases). Germline V gene data show CDR1 as SGHTA and CDR2 as FQGTGA. The CDR3 covers 15 residues. The V and J ends lost 2 bases and 5 bases respectively, with 14 bases between them. The CDR3 DNA sequence: TGTGCCAGCAGCTTAGGGCTAAGCGGTCAAGATACGCAGTATTTT. As protein: CASSLGLSGQDTQYF.

The rearrangement links TRBV6-1 to TRBJ2-2, with a weak D call TRBD1 (6 bases). Germline V gene sequence: CDR1 MNHNS, CDR2 SASEGT. The germline V and J ends were trimmed by 5 bases and 7 bases, with 17 bases remaining between them. This CDR3 has 15 amino acids. The CDR3 here is CASSIRTDGGGELFF. The CDR3 DNA is TGTGCCAGCAGTATCCGGACAGATGGTGGCGGGGAGCTGTTTTTT.

The V gene is TRBV5-1, the J gene TRBJ1-1; D gene uncertain. V lost 6 bases and J lost 1, with 13 bases in between. The CDR3 length is 14 residues. Germline V gives CDR1 SGHRS, CDR2 YFSETQ. CDR3 residues: CASMSAGKNTEAFF. For the CDR3, the DNA is TGCGCCAGCATGTCCGCGGGCAAGAACACTGAAGCTTTCTTT. The full variable domain, with the rest looked up from reference TRBV5-1 and TRBJ1-1, is KAGVTQTPRYLIKTRGQQVTLSCSPISGHRSVSWYQQTPGQGLQFLFEYFSETQRNKGNFPGRFSGRQFSNSRSEMNVSTLELGDSALYLCASMSAGKNTEAFFGQGTRLTVV.

The V and J genes are TRBV29-1 and TRBJ1-2; D unclear. CDR3 length: 14 residues. V lost 1 base and J lost 8, with 17 bases in between. CDR1 and CDR2 (germline): SQVTM, ANQGSEA. The CDR3 region has the DNA TGCAGCGTTGAAGGCCGGAGCCGGGCCGGGGGCTACACCTTC. Translated: CSVEGRSRAGGYTF.

This chain links TRBV7-9 with TRBJ2-1; 10 bases line up with TRBD1. Losses at the gene ends were 5 bases for V and 8 bases for J; bases not matched to a gene: 12. The CDR3 is made up of 16 amino acids. Germline lookup yields CDR1 SEHNR and CDR2 FQNEAQ (reference sequence). For the CDR3, the DNA is TGTGCCAGCAGCCCCCGCCGGGGACAGGGGAGGGATGAGCAGTTCTTC. As protein: CASSPRRGQGRDEQFF.

This chain links TRBV19 with TRBJ2-6; no definite D call. V shed 5 bases and J shed 0 bases, with 11 bases lying between them. The CDR3 contains 16 residues. Germline loops: CDR1 LNHDA, CDR2 SQIVND (reference sequence). For the CDR3, the DNA is TGTGCCAGTAGTTTAGGACGGCGCTCTGGGGCCAACGTCCTGACTTTC. It codes for CASSLGRRSGANVLTF.